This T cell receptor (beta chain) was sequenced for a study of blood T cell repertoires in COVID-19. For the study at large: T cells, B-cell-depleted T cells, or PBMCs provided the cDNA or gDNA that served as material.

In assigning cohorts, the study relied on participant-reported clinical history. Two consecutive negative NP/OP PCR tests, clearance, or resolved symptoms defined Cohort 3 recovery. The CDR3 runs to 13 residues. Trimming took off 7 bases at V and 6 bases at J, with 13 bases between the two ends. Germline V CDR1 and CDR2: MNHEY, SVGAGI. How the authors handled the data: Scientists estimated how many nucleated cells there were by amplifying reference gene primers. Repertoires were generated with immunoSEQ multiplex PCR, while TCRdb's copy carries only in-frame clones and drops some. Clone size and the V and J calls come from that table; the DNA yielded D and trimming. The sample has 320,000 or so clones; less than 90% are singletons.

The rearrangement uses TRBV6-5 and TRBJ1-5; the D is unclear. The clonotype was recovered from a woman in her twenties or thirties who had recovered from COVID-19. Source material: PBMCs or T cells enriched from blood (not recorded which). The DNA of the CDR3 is TGTGCCAGCAACCCCGACTTGGGTCAGCCCCAGCATTTT. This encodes CASNPDLGQPQHF.